These 5 T cell receptor beta chains share one sample of origin, sequenced in a study of T cell responses to AZD1222 COVID-19 vaccine. The repertoire was sequenced with immunoSEQ multiplex PCR; TCRdb's copy has only in-frame clones and lacks some. The table lists under 200,000 clones, just over 90% of them singletons. This specimen consisted of peripheral blood, obtained on day 0 of AZD1222 vaccination. Receptor source: an adult in good health.

The rearrangement links TRBV28 to TRBJ1-2; the D is unclear. This CDR3 has 16 residues. Germline V lookup: CDR1 MDHEN, CDR2 SYDVKM. Trimming pared 2 bases from V and 8 bases from J, leaving 21 bases between. This CDR3 is CASSLRPPLNMGGYTF. The CDR3 bases are TGTGCCAGCAGTTTAAGGCCTCCCCTGAACATGGGGGGCTACACCTTC.

This chain connects TRBV6-5 to TRBJ1-5; D uncertain. This CDR3 has 13 residues. CDR1 and CDR2 (germline): MNHEY, SVGAGI. Trimming shortened V by 8 bases and J by 3 bases, and 11 bases separated the two germline ends. As DNA, the CDR3 is TGTGCCAGCCTAGAAGGTCTCAATCAGCCCCAGCATTTT. It translates to CASLEGLNQPQHF.

The rearrangement links TRBV29-1 to TRBJ1-1; D is undetermined. The CDR3 extends over 12 amino acids. The V gene lost 6 bases and the J gene lost 0 bases, with 8 bases spanning the gap. Germline V gene data show CDR1 as SQVTM and CDR2 as ANQGSEA. The DNA of the CDR3 is TGCAGCGTGGGTCGGATGAACACTGAAGCTTTCTTT. It yields the protein CSVGRMNTEAFF.

The J gene is TRBJ1-5, the V gene TRBV15; tentative D call: TRBD1 (5 bases). Germline V gene data show CDR1 as LNHNV and CDR2 as YYDKDF (reference sequence). The CDR3 is 14 amino acids. The ends were cut back, 4 bases at V and 4 bases at J, with 11 bases in the middle. The CDR3 coding sequence is TGTGCCACCAGCACCAGGGTTGGGAATCAGCCCCAGCATTTT. Amino acid sequence: CATSTRVGNQPQHF.

The CDR3 bases are TGCGCCAGCAGTCAGGGTACAGGACTCGGAGAGACCCAGTACTTC. This sequence encodes CASSQGTGLGETQYF. The chain uses TRBV23-1 and TRBJ2-5, with D perhaps matching TRBD1 or TRBD2 (5 bases each). TRBV23-1 is placed among ORFs of uncertain function. Trimming removed 3 bases from V and 4 bases from J, with 15 bases in between. The CDR3 sequence is 15 residues long.